A single sample gave rise to the 29 T cell receptor beta chains below, sequenced in a study of shared clonotypes between healthy human individuals. CD45RO-negative, CCR7-selected cells formed the naive CD8 fraction, which excluded terminally differentiated effector memory CD45RA+ cells. Sequenced by immunoSEQ multiplex PCR; TCRdb stores in-frame clones only, minus some. Found here are 700,000 to 950,000 clones, about 97% of them singletons; the top ten hold about 0.25%. Specimen: naive CD8+ T cells sorted from blood. The receptors come from a man aged 30-40 years in good health.

V is TRBV12-5 and J is TRBJ2-3; D is uncertain. The V end lost 1 base, the J end lost 5 bases, and 4 bases lay between the germline ends. Germline V lookup: CDR1 LGHNT, CDR2 FRNRAP. The CDR3 sequence is 12 residues long. In DNA, the CDR3 is TGTGCTAGTGGTTTGGGTGTAGATACGCAGTATTTT. Amino acid sequence: CASGLGVDTQYF.

The chain has TRBV7-3 and TRBJ2-3; 8 bases line up with TRBD2. With V trimmed by 5 bases and J by 3 bases, 4 bases remained unmatched. Per the germline V gene, CDR1 is SGHTA and CDR2 is FQGTGA. This CDR3 has 14 residues. In DNA, the CDR3 is TGTGCCAGCAGCGGGACTAGTAAGACAGATACGCAGTATTTT. It translates to CASSGTSKTDTQYF.

J is TRBJ2-7 and V is TRBV5-1; D tentatively reads TRBD1 or TRBD2 (7 bases each). The V gene lost 4 bases and the J gene lost 2 bases, with 16 bases spanning the gap. The CDR3 has 15 amino acids. CDR1 is SGHRS, CDR2 YFSETQ, per germline. The CDR3 region is CASSIMTGTTYEQYF. DNA for the CDR3: TGCGCCAGCAGCATAATGACAGGGACTACCTACGAGCAGTACTTC.

CDR3 in amino acids: CAWSVRVSTNYGYTF. The CDR3 DNA reads TGTGCCTGGAGTGTACGGGTCAGTACTAACTATGGCTACACCTTC. V gene TRBV30 combines with J gene TRBJ1-2; no reliable D call. Trimming shortened V by 0 bases and J by 0 bases, and 11 bases separated the two germline ends. Germline CDR1 GTSNPN, CDR2 SVGIG (reference sequence). CDR3 length: 15 residues.

This clone is a singleton in its sample. The chain carries TRBV7-9 and TRBJ1-1; D unresolved. The CDR3 has 14 amino acids. CDR1 SEHNR and CDR2 FQNEAQ come from the germline V gene (reference sequence). The V end lost 5 bases, the J end lost 5 bases, and 15 bases lay between the germline ends. The CDR3 nucleotides are TGTGCCAGCAGCCCTAATCCCGGAGGGACTGAAGCTTTCTTT. Its translation is CASSPNPGGTEAFF.

The V call is TRBV6-1, the J call TRBJ1-5; the D is unclear. The CDR3 has 15 amino acids. V lost 7 bases to trimming and J lost 3 bases, with 16 bases between them. From germline, CDR1 is MNHNS and CDR2 SASEGT. The CDR3 nucleotides are TGTGCCAGCAAACAGAGCAGGTTTGACAATCAGCCCCAGCATTTT. Residues: CASKQSRFDNQPQHF.

This rearrangement joins TRBV6-1 to TRBJ1-5, with 11 positions matching TRBD1. The V segment lost 9 bases and the J segment 5 bases; nucleotides outside the gene matches: 6. There are 14 residues in the CDR3. Germline V gives CDR1 MNHNS, CDR2 SASEGT. This CDR3 reads CASRDRGFDQPQHF. The DNA for the CDR3 is TGTGCCAGTCGGGACAGGGGGTTCGATCAGCCCCAGCATTTT.

The chain couples TRBV4-1 to TRBJ2-7; no definite D call. The germline V gene has CDR1 MGHRA and CDR2 YSYEKL. The CDR3 covers 13 residues. V was clipped by 2 bases and J by 7 bases, with 12 bases between them. The CDR3 DNA sequence: TGCGCCAGCAGCCAATATTTGGAAAGAGAGCAGTACTTC. This translates into CASSQYLEREQYF.

The J gene is TRBJ2-1, the V gene TRBV19; no clear D gene. Germline V lookup: CDR1 LNHDA, CDR2 SQIVND (reference sequence). V lost 6 bases and J lost 1, with 13 bases in between. The CDR3 totals 15 residues. The CDR3: CASSRGYGSYNEQFF. CDR3 DNA sequence: TGTGCCAGTAGCCGTGGGTATGGATCCTACAATGAGCAGTTCTTC. The full variable domain, with the rest looked up from reference TRBV19 and TRBJ2-1, is DGGITQSPKYLFRKEGQNVTLSCEQNLNHDAMYWYRQDPGQGLRLIYYSQIVNDFQKGDIAEGYSVSREKKESFPLTVTSAQKNPTAFYLCASSRGYGSYNEQFFGPGTRLTVL.

The V and J genes are TRBV2 and TRBJ2-3; TRBD1 or TRBD2 may be the D gene (5 bases each). V shed 8 bases and J shed 2 bases, with 29 bases lying between them. This CDR3 region has 19 residues. Germline V gives CDR1 SNHLY, CDR2 FYNNEI. The CDR3 reads CASGKGTDLYDLLTDTQYF. DNA for the CDR3: TGTGCCAGCGGGAAGGGGACGGACCTTTATGACCTACTCACAGATACGCAGTATTTT.

The rearrangement links TRBV9 to TRBJ2-2; no clear D gene. CDR1 SGDLS and CDR2 YYNGEE come from the germline V gene. The CDR3 extends over 14 amino acids. V lost 4 bases and J 1 base, leaving 8 bases between the germline ends. DNA for the CDR3: TGTGCCAGCAGCCTATCTTGGAACACCGGGGAGCTGTTTTTT. Its protein product is CASSLSWNTGELFF.

The chain combines TRBV9 with TRBJ2-3, with 7 bases identical to TRBD2. Per germline, CDR1 SGDLS and CDR2 YYNGEE. This CDR3 comprises 18 residues. Germline trimming cut 7 bases from V and 4 bases from J; bases unmatched to any gene: 21. The CDR3 DNA reads TGTGCCAGCTCTATTTTTGCGGGAGTCCCACGCGGCCCAGATACGCAGTATTTT. This sequence encodes CASSIFAGVPRGPDTQYF.

The gene calls are TRBV18 and TRBJ1-2, with 7 bases that match TRBD1. Germline lookup yields CDR1 KGHSH and CDR2 LQKENI. Trimming took 5 bases from V and 5 from J; bases not matched to a gene: 14. CDR3 length: 16 amino acids. The CDR3 here is CASSSSSVQGLYGYTF. DNA for the CDR3: TGTGCCAGCTCATCGTCGTCTGTACAGGGGTTATATGGCTACACCTTC.

This clone was found once. The germline gene is not matched at one end of the junction; a read error may be the cause. The chain uses TRBV7-9 and TRBJ2-1, with unresolved D. Germline V gives CDR1 SEHNR, CDR2 FQNEAQ (reference sequence). This CDR3 spans 16 amino acids. CDR3 sequence reads: CASSLEAGSSYNEQFF. CDR3 DNA: TGTGCCAGCAGTTTAGAAGCAGGAAGCTCCTACAATGAGCAGTTCTTC.

In nucleotides, the CDR3 is TGCGCCAGCGACCTAGCGGGAGGGAACAATGAGCAGTTCTTC. It codes for CASDLAGGNNEQFF. The chain employs TRBV5-1 and TRBJ2-1; 12 bases fit TRBD2. Germline V CDR1 and CDR2: SGHRS, YFSETQ. The CDR3 runs to 14 residues. The ends lost 7 bases at V and 5 bases at J; junction bases unmatched: 4. The full variable domain, completed using reference TRBV5-1 and TRBJ2-1, is KAGVTQTPRYLIKTRGQQVTLSCSPISGHRSVSWYQQTPGQGLQFLFEYFSETQRNKGNFPGRFSGRQFSNSRSEMNVSTLELGDSALYLCASDLAGGNNEQFFGPGTRLTVL.

The V call is TRBV7-9, the J call TRBJ2-7, with 10 bases lining up with TRBD2. The CDR3 loop spans 15 amino acids. J was trimmed by 7 bases and V by 8 bases; bases with no gene match: 14. Germline CDR1 is SEHNR and CDR2 is FQNEAQ (reference sequence). The CDR3 loop is CASRFPTSGIEEQYF. For the CDR3, the DNA is TGTGCCAGCCGTTTTCCTACTAGCGGGATTGAAGAGCAGTACTTC.

V gene TRBV27 combines with J gene TRBJ2-7; D is unclear. Trimming removed 10 bases from V and 4 bases from J, with 20 bases in between. The CDR3 has 14 amino acids. Per germline, CDR1 MNHEY and CDR2 SMNVEV (reference sequence). CDR3 in amino acids: CATHPLSRLYEQYF. CDR3 sequence (DNA): TGTGCCACTCACCCCTTGAGTCGCCTTTACGAGCAGTACTTC.

The chain links TRBV27 to TRBJ2-1; 12 bases match TRBD2. There are 17 residues in the CDR3. V was clipped by 7 bases and J by 10 bases; unmatched bases: 17. Per the germline V gene, CDR1 is MNHEY and CDR2 is SMNVEV (reference sequence). As DNA, the CDR3 is TGTGCCAGCACCCATCCTTTGGGGACTAGCGGGCTCCAGGAGCAGTTCTTC. It is translated as CASTHPLGTSGLQEQFF.

This chain uses TRBV4-3 with TRBJ1-2; weak D call: TRBD1 (5 bases). V dropped 0 bases and J dropped 3 bases, with 5 bases sitting between them. CDR3 length equals 13 residues. Germline-derived CDR1 and CDR2 are LGHNA and YSLEER. The CDR3, as DNA: TGCGCCAGCAGCCAAGACAGGGACTATGGCTACACCTTC. Amino acid sequence: CASSQDRDYGYTF.

The rearrangement joins TRBV9 to TRBJ2-7; 8 bases fit TRBD2. This CDR3 has 13 residues. Germline lookup yields CDR1 SGDLS and CDR2 YYNGEE. V was clipped by 4 bases and J by 5 bases; unmatched bases: 5. The CDR3 DNA reads as TGTGCCAGCAGCCCGGGGGGACTAGACGAGCAGTACTTC. Translating it yields CASSPGGLDEQYF.

V usage is TRBV5-8 and J usage is TRBJ1-2, with D hard to call. Looked up from germline, CDR1 is SGHTS and CDR2 is YDEGEE. The CDR3 is 13 residues long. V dropped 8 bases and J dropped 2 bases, with 13 bases sitting between them. CDR3 DNA sequence: TGTGCCAGGGGGAATACAAGGAACTATGGCTACACCTTC. It specifies CARGNTRNYGYTF.

This clone showed up just once. Other nucleotide sequences in the sample specify the same CDR3. The chain has TRBV5-5 and TRBJ1-5, with no clear D. CDR3 length: 15 amino acids. The V gene's germline CDR1 is SGHKS and CDR2 YYEKEE (reference sequence). V lost 1 base and J lost 0, with 8 bases in between. The DNA of the CDR3 is TGTGCCAGCAGCTTGTCCGGATATAGCAATCAGCCCCAGCATTTT. Residues: CASSLSGYSNQPQHF.

As regards this clone: Other DNA sequences of this sample code for an identical CDR3. The chain is built from TRBV6-5 and TRBJ2-7, with 11 nucleotides matching TRBD2. Germline-derived CDR1 and CDR2 are MNHEY and SVGAGI. The CDR3 is 16 amino acids. Trimming at V came to 0 bases and at J to 0 bases, leaving 1 base not matched to a gene. CDR3 protein: CASSYSTSGSSYEQYF. The CDR3 DNA reads as TGTGCCAGCAGTTACTCCACTAGCGGGAGCTCCTACGAGCAGTACTTC.

This clone was recorded only once. The junction differs from germline at one of its ends, possibly a read error. J is TRBJ2-7 and V is TRBV5-4, with 12 positions matching TRBD1. This CDR3 region has 15 residues. From germline, CDR1 is SGHNT and CDR2 YYREEE (reference sequence). The CDR3 loop reads CASSLGTGGLYEQYF. Written as DNA, the CDR3 is TGTGCCAGCAGTTTGGGGACAGGGGGCCTTTACGAGCAGTACTTC.

This chain uses TRBV11-2 with TRBJ2-5; D remains unclear. This CDR3 has 14 residues. The germline V gene encodes CDR1 SGHAT and CDR2 FQNNGV. V was clipped by 5 bases and J by 1 base, with 11 bases between them. The CDR3 DNA sequence: TGTGCCAGCAGCCAAACGGCGGCCCAAGAGACCCAGTACTTC. Translated, it gives CASSQTAAQETQYF.

The chain links TRBV27 to TRBJ2-7; 7 bases are shared with TRBD2. The CDR3 runs 16 residues. The germline gives CDR1 MNHEY, CDR2 SMNVEV (reference sequence). V lost 6 bases and J lost 7; bases outside the gene matches: 18. CDR3 coding DNA: TGTGCCAGCAGAAAGCGAAACCGGGAAAGAGCGGGGGAGCAGTACTTC. It codes for CASRKRNRERAGEQYF.

This clone was counted between two and nine times. The same CDR3 arises from other DNA sequences in this sample as well. The V call is TRBV7-9, the J call TRBJ2-2; D is uncertain. The V gene's germline CDR1 is SEHNR and CDR2 FQNEAQ (reference sequence). The CDR3 is 12 residues long. Between the trimmed V and J ends, which lost 5 bases and 8 bases, there was a span of 9 bases. CDR3 coding DNA: TGTGCCAGCAGCCCGCGAACGGGGGAGCTGTTTTTT. Translation: CASSPRTGELFF.

V gene TRBV4-3 combines with J gene TRBJ1-5; no clear D gene. The V end lost 0 bases, the J end lost 5 bases, and 14 bases lay between the germline ends. The CDR3 sequence is 16 residues long. The V gene's germline CDR1 is LGHNA and CDR2 YSLEER. The CDR3 region has the DNA TGCGCCAGCAGCCAAGATAGGATACAGAAGGATCAGCCCCAGCATTTT. Translation: CASSQDRIQKDQPQHF.

The chain is built from TRBV2 and TRBJ2-4; 8 bases match TRBD2. V shed 8 bases, J shed 5 bases, and the junction held 2 bases outside the gene matches. This CDR3 spans 12 amino acids. Germline V gene lookup returns CDR1 SNHLY and CDR2 FYNNEI. The CDR3 coding sequence is TGTGCCAGCGTCGGGGGGGAAAACATTCAGTACTTC. Its protein is CASVGGENIQYF.